This T cell receptor (beta chain) was sequenced for a study of response to subunit inactivated influenza vaccine. CDR3 size: 14 residues. Trimming removed 2 bases from V and 5 bases from J, with 10 bases in between. Germline CDR1 and CDR2: SEHNR and FQNEAQ (reference sequence). TCRdb reanalysed the RT-PCR reads using MiXCR and keeps one entry per CDR3 protein. The sample shows roughly 700,000 distinct CDR3 sequences, 14% of them seen only once. This specimen consisted of PBMCs from blood, obtained 14 to 15 days before vaccination. This TCR was sampled from a man aged 50-60 years who received an inactivated influenza vaccine. The chain joins TRBV7-9 to TRBJ2-1, with D perhaps given as TRBD1 or TRBD2 (5 bases each). The CDR3 nucleotides are TGTGCCAGCAGCTTAAGGGACCCCGACAATGAGCAGTTCTTC. It codes for CASSLRDPDNEQFF.